This T cell receptor beta chain originates from a study of T cells after yellow fever vaccination. Study at large: Preparation of the low-cell-number fractions used SMART-Seq v4 Ultra Low Input. The study, taken as a whole, reports: Post-booster samples contained most primary-vaccination clones (approximately 95% CD4, around 89% CD8). A limited proportion of clonotypes was detected within both the CD4 and CD8 compartments. The secondary response peaked faster, at day 5 versus 15, but was weaker.

Points on this clonotype: Its antigen is undetermined.

TCRdb analysed the 5' RACE reads with MiXCR anew, one entry per CDR3 protein. This table has hundreds of thousands of distinct CDR3 sequences, around a fifth appearing once. V shed 1 base and J shed 1 base, with 11 bases lying between them. Germline CDR1 is LGHDT and CDR2 is YNNKEL (reference sequence). This CDR3 has 16 amino acids. The chain employs TRBV3-1 and TRBJ1-3; D ambiguous. This TCR was sampled from a man younger than 35 who received the YFV17D yellow fever vaccine. The material sequenced was PBMCs, taken roughly 20 days after the first yellow fever vaccination. The DNA of the CDR3 is TGTGCCAGCAGCCAAGCCCGGCGGCTATCTGGAAACACCATATATTTT. Encoded protein: CASSQARRLSGNTIYF.